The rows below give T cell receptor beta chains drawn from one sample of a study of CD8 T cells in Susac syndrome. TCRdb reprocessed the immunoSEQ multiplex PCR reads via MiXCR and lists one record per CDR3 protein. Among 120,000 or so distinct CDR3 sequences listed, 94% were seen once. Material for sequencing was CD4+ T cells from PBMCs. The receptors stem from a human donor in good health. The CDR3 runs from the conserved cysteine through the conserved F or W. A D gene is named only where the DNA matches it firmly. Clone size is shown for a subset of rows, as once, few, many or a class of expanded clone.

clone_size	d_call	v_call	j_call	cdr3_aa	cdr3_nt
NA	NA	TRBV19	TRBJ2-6	CASSLFSGANVLTF	TGTGCCAGTAGCTTGTTCTCTGGGGCCAACGTCCTGACTTTC
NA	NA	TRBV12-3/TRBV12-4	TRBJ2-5	CASSFSMETQYF	TGTGCCAGCAGTTTTAGTATGGAGACCCAGTACTTC
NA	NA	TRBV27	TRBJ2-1	CASSPSDPAYNEQFF	TGTGCCAGCAGTCCTAGCGATCCGGCCTACAATGAGCAGTTCTTC
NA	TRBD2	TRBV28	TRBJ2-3	CASSPSGRASDTQYF	TGTGCCAGCAGCCCTAGCGGGAGGGCCAGTGATACGCAGTATTTT
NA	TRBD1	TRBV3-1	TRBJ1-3	CASSQGTGPSGNTIYF	TGTGCCAGCAGCCAGGGGACAGGGCCCTCTGGAAACACCATATATTTT
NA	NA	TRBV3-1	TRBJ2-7	CASSQTGGYEQYF	TGTGCCAGCAGCCAAACAGGCGGCTACGAGCAGTACTTC
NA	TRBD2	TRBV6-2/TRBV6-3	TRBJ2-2	CASSYTTSGRNTGELFF	TGTGCCAGCAGTTACACAACTAGCGGCCGAAACACCGGGGAGCTGTTTTTT
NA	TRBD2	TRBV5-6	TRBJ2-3	CASSTLAGSTDTQYF	TGTGCCAGCAGCACCCTAGCGGGTAGCACAGATACGCAGTATTTT
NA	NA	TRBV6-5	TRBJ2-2	CASSYSTGELFF	TGTGCCAGCAGTTACTCCACCGGGGAGCTGTTTTTT
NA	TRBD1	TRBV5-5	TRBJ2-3	CASSLGQGMGTDTQYF	TGTGCCAGCAGCTTAGGACAGGGGATGGGTACAGATACGCAGTATTTT
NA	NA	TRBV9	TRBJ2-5	CASSVDVGNSQETQYF	TGTGCCAGCAGCGTAGATGTCGGGAACAGTCAAGAGACCCAGTACTTC
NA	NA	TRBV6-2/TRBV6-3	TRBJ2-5	CASSPSTGLLGAQYF	TGTGCCAGCAGTCCTTCGACCGGGCTATTGGGGGCCCAGTACTTC
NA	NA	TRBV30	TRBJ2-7	CAWSGTVKGYEQYF	TGTGCCTGGAGTGGGACTGTAAAAGGCTACGAGCAGTACTTC
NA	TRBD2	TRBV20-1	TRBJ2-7	CSARLAGPSYEQYF	TGCAGTGCTCGGCTAGCGGGGCCCTCCTACGAGCAGTACTTC
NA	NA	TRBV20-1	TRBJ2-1	CSASVGPREFSEQFF	TGCAGTGCTAGTGTGGGGCCTCGGGAATTCAGTGAGCAGTTCTTC
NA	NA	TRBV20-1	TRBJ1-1	CSARATGQGRDTFF	TGCAGTGCTAGGGCCACAGGGCAAGGTCGTGATACTTTCTTT
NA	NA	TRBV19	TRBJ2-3	CASSITISDTQYF	TGTGCCAGTAGTATCACTATTTCAGATACGCAGTATTTT
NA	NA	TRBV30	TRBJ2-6	CAWSVRGTGANVLTF	TGTGCCTGGAGTGTCCGGGGTACTGGGGCCAACGTCCTGACTTTC
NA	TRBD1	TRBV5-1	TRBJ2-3	CASSSLGDRGDTQYF	TGCGCCAGCAGCTCCCTCGGGGACAGGGGGGATACGCAGTATTTT
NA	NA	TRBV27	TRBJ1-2	CASSPSTANYGYTF	TGTGCCAGCAGTCCCTCGACAGCTAACTATGGCTACACCTTC
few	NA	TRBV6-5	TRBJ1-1	CASSYSGGRSNTEAFF	TGTGCCAGCAGTTACTCCGGGGGACGTTCGAACACTGAAGCTTTCTTT
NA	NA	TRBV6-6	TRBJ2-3	CASSSGVAIGRDTQYF	TGTGCCAGCAGTTCAGGGGTGGCCATCGGGAGAGATACGCAGTATTTT
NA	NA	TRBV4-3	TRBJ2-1	CASSLRVTGRGEQFF	TGCGCCAGCAGCCTCCGGGTCACGGGGCGAGGTGAGCAGTTCTTC
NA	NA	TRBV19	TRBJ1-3	CASKPEFGNTIYF	TGTGCCAGTAAGCCGGAGTTTGGAAACACCATATATTTT
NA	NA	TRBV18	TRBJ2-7	CASSPNRYEQYF	TGTGCCAGCTCACCTAACAGATACGAGCAGTACTTC
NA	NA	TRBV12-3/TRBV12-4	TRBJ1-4	CASSSQTGEKLFF	TGTGCCAGCAGTTCCCAGACGGGTGAAAAACTGTTTTTT
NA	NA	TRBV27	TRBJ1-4	CASSRPNEKLFF	TGTGCCAGCAGCCGTCCTAATGAAAAACTGTTTTTT
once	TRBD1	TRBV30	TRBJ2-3	CAWSMGQGDTQYF	TGTGCCTGGAGCATGGGACAGGGAGATACGCAGTATTTT